This TCR beta chain was sequenced during a study of T-cell memory formation after mild COVID-19. The overall study: In these data, TCR clusters were largely donor specific. General study results and limits: CD4/CD8 balance characterized clones contracting day 15 to 85, and CD4+ skew characterized later expanders. Shrinking CD4+ clones resided mostly in CM and EM, and CD8+ ones in EMRA. Memory from before infection featured some responding clones, which suggests cross-reactive memory joined.

Worth noting for this clonotype: Its antigen is not known.

V trimming: 1 base; J trimming: 11 bases; junction bases outside the gene matches: 5. This CDR3 contains 12 residues. Each CDR3 protein is one row after TCRdb ran MiXCR on the 5' RACE reads. The sample has approximately 450,000 distinct CDR3 sequences, roughly 20% seen once. The TCR was taken from an adult woman who had mild COVID-19 (a few samples of this study predate the infection). Cell type and time point are not known. The material sequenced was PBMCs or a T cell subset sorted from them (not recorded which). V gene TRBV12-3 or TRBV12-4 combines with J gene TRBJ2-7, with TRBD1 matching 7 bases. The CDR3 sequence: CASSLVRDRKYF. CDR3 nucleotide sequence: TGTGCCAGCAGTTTAGTAAGGGACAGAAAGTACTTC.